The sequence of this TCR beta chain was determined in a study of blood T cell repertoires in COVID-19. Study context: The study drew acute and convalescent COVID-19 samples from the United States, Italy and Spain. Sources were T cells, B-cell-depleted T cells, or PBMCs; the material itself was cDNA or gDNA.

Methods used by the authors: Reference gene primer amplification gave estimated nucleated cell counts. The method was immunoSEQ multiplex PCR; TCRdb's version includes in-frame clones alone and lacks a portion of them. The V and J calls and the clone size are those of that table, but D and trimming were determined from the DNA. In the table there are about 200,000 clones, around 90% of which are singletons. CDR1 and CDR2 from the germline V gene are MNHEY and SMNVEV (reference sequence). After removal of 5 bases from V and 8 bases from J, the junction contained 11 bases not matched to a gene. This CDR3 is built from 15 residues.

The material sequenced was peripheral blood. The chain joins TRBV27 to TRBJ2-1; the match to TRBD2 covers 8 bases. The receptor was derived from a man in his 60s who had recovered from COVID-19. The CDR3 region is CASSPGVAGRDEQFF. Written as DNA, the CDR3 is TGTGCCAGCAGTCCCGGGGTAGCGGGAAGGGATGAGCAGTTCTTC.